The 4 T cell receptor beta chains below were found in one sample sequenced in a study of blood T cell repertoires in COVID-19. TCRdb's copy holds only in-frame clones and misses some; the assay was immunoSEQ multiplex PCR. The sample has approximately 190,000 clones; around 80% are singletons. Sequencing was done on a sample of peripheral blood. Receptors originate from a man younger than 40 with active or convalescent COVID-19.

This clone was found a few times. The sample has other DNA sequences that encode this CDR3 too. This chain uses TRBV10-3 with TRBJ2-3, with TRBD2 matching over 10 bases. With V trimmed by 3 bases and J by 4 bases, 1 base remained unmatched. The CDR3 is made up of 14 amino acids. Germline V gene data show CDR1 as ENHRY and CDR2 as SYGVKD. CDR3 coding DNA: TGTGCCATCAGTGAAACTAGCGGGGCAGATACGCAGTATTTT. Protein: CAISETSGADTQYF.

As to this clone: Distinct nucleotide sequences in the sample also encode this CDR3. This chain links TRBV28 with TRBJ1-2, with 10 nucleotides matching TRBD1. J was trimmed by 8 bases and V by 5 bases; bases with no gene match: 5. CDR3 size: 13 residues. The germline V gene encodes CDR1 MDHEN and CDR2 SYDVKM. The CDR3 loop is CASSPGQGSGYTF. CDR3 DNA: TGTGCCAGCAGTCCGGGACAGGGGTCCGGCTACACCTTC.

The chain carries TRBV19 and TRBJ1-2; 8 bases match TRBD1. The V gene end was trimmed by 7 bases and the J gene end by 0 bases; junction bases not matched to a gene: 7. Germline assignment: CDR1 LNHDA and CDR2 SQIVND (reference sequence). This CDR3 contains 15 residues. In nucleotides, the CDR3 is TGTGCCAGTACCATGGGACAGGTAGCTAACTATGGCTACACCTTC. This gives the protein CASTMGQVANYGYTF.

The genes are TRBV24-1 and TRBJ1-5, with no clear D. Trimming left V 1 base short and J 1 base short, with 4 bases between. Germline V gene sequence: CDR1 KGHDR, CDR2 SFDVKD. The CDR3 is made up of 14 amino acids. The CDR3 spells CATSDFGSNQPQHF. The DNA for the CDR3 is TGTGCCACCAGTGATTTCGGGAGCAATCAGCCCCAGCATTTT.